Shown below are 8 T cell receptor beta chains from a single sample sequenced in a study of T cell responses to AZD1222 COVID-19 vaccine. Repertoires were generated with immunoSEQ multiplex PCR, while TCRdb's copy carries only in-frame clones and drops some. The sample has around 190,000 clones; roughly 88% are singletons. The source was peripheral blood, collected on day 0 of AZD1222 vaccination. Receptor source: an adult in good health.

The chain recombines TRBV7-2 with TRBJ2-7; TRBD2 is a possible D gene (7 bases). Germline CDR1 SGHTA, CDR2 FQGNSA. V was clipped by 0 bases and J by 2 bases, with 11 bases between them. The CDR3 totals 15 residues. The CDR3 DNA follows: TGTGCCAGCAGCTTAGCGGGAGGGGGGCCCTACGAGCAGTACTTC. This codes for CASSLAGGGPYEQYF. The full variable domain, its missing parts supplied by reference TRBV7-2 and TRBJ2-7, is GAGVSQSPSNKVTEKGKDVELRCDPISGHTALYWYRQSLGQGLEFLIYFQGNSAPDKSGLPSDRFSAERTGGSVSTLTIQRTQQEDSAVYLCASSLAGGGPYEQYFGPGTRLTVT.

The gene calls are TRBV5-1 and TRBJ1-5; D may be TRBD1 (6 bases). CDR1 is SGHRS, CDR2 YFSETQ, per germline. The V end was cut by 4 bases, the J end by 6 bases, with 17 bases between. This CDR3 comprises 15 residues. The CDR3, as DNA: TGCGCCAGCAGCCTTACAGGGCCCACGGTTCAGCCCCAGCATTTT. Its translation: CASSLTGPTVQPQHF.

This chain links TRBV11-2 with TRBJ1-6; no clear D gene. Germline V gene data show CDR1 as SGHAT and CDR2 as FQNNGV. V lost 3 bases and J lost 0, with 12 bases in between. The CDR3 is 17 amino acids. CDR3 nucleotides: TGTGCCAGCAGCTTCTTAGACCCGAGCTCCTATAATTCACCCCTCCACTTT. This sequence encodes CASSFLDPSSYNSPLHF.

This clone has a single count. The J gene is TRBJ2-2, the V gene TRBV18, with a possible D match to TRBD2 (5 bases). This CDR3 contains 16 residues. From germline, CDR1 is KGHSH and CDR2 LQKENI. The V end was cut by 3 bases, the J end by 2 bases, with 13 bases between. The CDR3 reads CASSPKYGLNTGELFF. CDR3 nucleotide sequence: TGTGCCAGCTCACCCAAATATGGACTTAACACCGGGGAGCTGTTTTTT.

This clone has just a few counts. The chain's CDR3 is CASSYRGSEKLFF. The CDR3 DNA sequence: TGCGCCAGCAGCTACAGGGGTTCGGAAAAACTGTTTTTT. The gene calls are TRBV5-1 and TRBJ1-4, with 7 bases lining up with TRBD1. CDR1 is SGHRS and CDR2 is YFSETQ in the germline V gene. Trimming removed 3 bases from V and 8 bases from J; junction bases left unmatched: 4. The CDR3 extends over 13 amino acids.

V gene TRBV3-1 (or the pseudogene TRBV3-2) combines with J gene TRBJ2-7, with 9 bases that match TRBD2. After removal of 0 bases from V and 1 base from J, the junction contained 10 bases not matched to a gene. The length of the CDR3 is 18 residues. Per the germline V gene, CDR1 is LGHDT and CDR2 is YNNKEL (reference sequence). CDR3 bases: TGTGCCAGCAGCCAAGATCCCGGAGCGGGAGGTTTTTCCTACGAGCAGTACTTC. Its translation: CASSQDPGAGGFSYEQYF.

The chain recombines TRBV6-5 with TRBJ2-7; weak D call: TRBD1 (5 bases). Germline V gene data show CDR1 as MNHEY and CDR2 as SVGAGI. This CDR3 has 11 residues. Between the trimmed V and J ends, which lost 2 bases and 7 bases, there was a span of 6 bases. As DNA, the CDR3 is TGTGCCAGCAGTTACGGGGCAGAGCAGTACTTC. Translation: CASSYGAEQYF.

V usage is TRBV28 and J usage is TRBJ1-2; weak D call: TRBD1 (5 bases). The CDR3 runs to 13 residues. CDR1 and CDR2 from the germline V gene are MDHEN and SYDVKM. V lost 7 bases to trimming and J lost 7 bases, with 16 bases between them. The CDR3 coding sequence is TGTGCCAGCACCTTCCCCGGGGCGAGTGGCTACACCTTC. Translating gives CASTFPGASGYTF.